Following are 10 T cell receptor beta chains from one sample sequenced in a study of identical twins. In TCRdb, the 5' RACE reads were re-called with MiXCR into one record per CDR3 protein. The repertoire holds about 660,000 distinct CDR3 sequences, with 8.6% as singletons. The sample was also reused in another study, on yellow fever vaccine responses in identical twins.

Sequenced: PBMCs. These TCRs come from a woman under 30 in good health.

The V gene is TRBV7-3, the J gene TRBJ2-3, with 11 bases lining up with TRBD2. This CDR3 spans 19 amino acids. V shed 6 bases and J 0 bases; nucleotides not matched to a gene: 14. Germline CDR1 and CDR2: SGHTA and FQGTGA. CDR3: CASSPVRLAGKTSTDTQYF. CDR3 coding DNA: TGTGCCAGCAGTCCTGTGAGACTAGCGGGGAAGACTAGCACAGATACGCAGTATTTT.

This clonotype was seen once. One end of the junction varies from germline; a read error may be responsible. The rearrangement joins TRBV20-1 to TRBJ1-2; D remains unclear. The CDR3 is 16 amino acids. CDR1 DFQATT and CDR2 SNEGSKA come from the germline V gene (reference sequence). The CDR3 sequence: CCARENWGYANYGYTF. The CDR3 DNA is TGCTGTGCTAGAGAGAACTGGGGTTACGCTAACTATGGCTACACCTTC.

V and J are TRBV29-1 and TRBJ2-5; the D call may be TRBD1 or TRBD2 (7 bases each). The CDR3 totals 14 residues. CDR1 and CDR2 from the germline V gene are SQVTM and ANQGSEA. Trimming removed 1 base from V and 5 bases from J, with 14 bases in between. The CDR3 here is CSVEAYQGGETQYF. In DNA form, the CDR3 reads TGCAGCGTTGAAGCCTACCAGGGGGGGGAGACCCAGTACTTC. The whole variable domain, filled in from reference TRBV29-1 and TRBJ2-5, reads SAVISQKPSRDICQRGTSLTIQCQVDSQVTMMFWYRQQPGQSLTLIATANQGSEATYESGFVIDKFPISRPNLTFSTLTVSNMSPEDSSIYLCSVEAYQGGETQYFGPGTRLLVL.

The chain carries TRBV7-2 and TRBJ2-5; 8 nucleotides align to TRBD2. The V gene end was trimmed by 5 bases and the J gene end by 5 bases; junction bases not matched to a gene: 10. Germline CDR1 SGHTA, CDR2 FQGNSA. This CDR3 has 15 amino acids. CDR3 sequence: CASSPRGGFVETQYF. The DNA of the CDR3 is TGTGCCAGCAGCCCCCGGGGGGGATTTGTCGAGACCCAGTACTTC.

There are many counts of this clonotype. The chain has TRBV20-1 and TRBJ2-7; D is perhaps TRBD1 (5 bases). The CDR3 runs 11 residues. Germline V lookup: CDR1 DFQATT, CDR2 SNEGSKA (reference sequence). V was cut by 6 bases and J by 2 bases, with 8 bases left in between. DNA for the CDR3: TGCAGTGCAGGGGATCCCTACGAGCAGTACTTC. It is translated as CSAGDPYEQYF.

As DNA, the CDR3 is TGTGCCAGCAGCTCCACCCTACTAGTCACAGATACGCAGTATTTT. It is translated as CASSSTLLVTDTQYF. The rearrangement joins TRBV3-1 to TRBJ2-3; D possibly corresponds to TRBD2 (5 bases). Trimming removed 5 bases at V and 2 bases at J, with 14 bases between. Germline CDR1 and CDR2: LGHDT and YNNKEL (reference sequence). This CDR3 region has 15 residues.

CDR3 sequence reads: CASSLRGRYNEQFF. Here the CDR3 DNA reads TGTGCCAGCAGTTTAAGGGGTCGCTACAATGAGCAGTTCTTC. This rearrangement joins TRBV6-2 or TRBV6-3 to TRBJ2-1, with a weak D call TRBD1 (5 bases). CDR1 is MNHEY, CDR2 SVGEGT, per germline. The ends were cut back, 4 bases at V and 3 bases at J, with 10 bases in the middle. CDR3 length: 14 amino acids.

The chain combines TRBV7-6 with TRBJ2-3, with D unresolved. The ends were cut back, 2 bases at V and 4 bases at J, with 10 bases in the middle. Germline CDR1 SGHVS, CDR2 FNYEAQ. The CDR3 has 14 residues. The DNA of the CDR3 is TGTGCCAGCAGCTTAAGTTCGCCCTCAGATACGCAGTATTTT. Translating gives CASSLSSPSDTQYF.

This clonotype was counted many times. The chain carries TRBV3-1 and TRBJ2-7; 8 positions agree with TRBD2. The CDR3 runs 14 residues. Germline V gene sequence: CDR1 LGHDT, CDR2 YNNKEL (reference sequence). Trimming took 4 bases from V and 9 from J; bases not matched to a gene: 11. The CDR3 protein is CASSPYREGVRQYF. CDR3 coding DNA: TGTGCCAGCAGCCCCTATCGGGAGGGAGTGAGGCAGTACTTC.

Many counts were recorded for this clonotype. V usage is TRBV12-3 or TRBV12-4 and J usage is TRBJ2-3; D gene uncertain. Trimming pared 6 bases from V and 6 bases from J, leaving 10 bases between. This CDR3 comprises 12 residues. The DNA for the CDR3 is TGTGCCAGCAGCCCAGCTTCTGATACGCAGTATTTT. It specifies CASSPASDTQYF.